The 17 T cell receptor beta chains presented below share a single source sample, sequenced in a study of OX40 agonist ivuxolimab in advanced cancers. Profiling relied on immunoSEQ multiplex PCR, and the TCRdb table lists in-frame clones only, not all of them. The sample carries under 15,000 clones, over 80% recorded once. Sequencing was performed on CD4+ or CD8+ T cells sorted from blood, taken in a trial of the OX40 agonist ivuxolimab. Receptors were obtained from an adult with an advanced solid tumor such as melanoma, head and neck, liver or kidney cancer.

This clone has a single count. V is TRBV4-1 and J is TRBJ1-2; D ambiguous. This CDR3 has 13 residues. V lost 9 bases and J 1 base, leaving 12 bases between the germline ends. The germline V gene has CDR1 MGHRA and CDR2 YSYEKL. The CDR3 DNA sequence: TGCGCCAGTTCGCACACAATTAACTATGGCTACACCTTC. As protein: CASSHTINYGYTF.

This rearrangement joins TRBV28 to TRBJ2-1; 11 bases fit TRBD2. J gave up 3 bases and V 2 bases, and 3 bases lay outside the gene matches. CDR1 MDHEN and CDR2 SYDVKM come from the germline V gene. CDR3 length: 16 residues. The CDR3 DNA is TGTGCCAGCAGTTTAGGGGGACTAGCGGACTACAATGAGCAGTTCTTC. This gives the protein CASSLGGLADYNEQFF.

The V gene is TRBV10-3, the J gene TRBJ2-7; 12 bases are shared with TRBD1. The trim removed 3 bases at V and 3 bases at J, leaving 6 bases unmatched. Germline CDR1 reads ENHRY; CDR2 reads SYGVKD. There are 16 residues in the CDR3. The CDR3 here is CAISDLGTGGNYEQYF. The CDR3 DNA reads TGTGCCATCAGTGATCTAGGGACAGGGGGCAACTACGAGCAGTACTTC.

V usage is TRBV27 and J usage is TRBJ1-3, with D tentatively TRBD1 (5 bases). This CDR3 has 15 residues. Deletions cut 4 bases from V and 2 bases from J, with 12 bases between. The V gene's germline CDR1 is MNHEY and CDR2 SMNVEV (reference sequence). The CDR3 protein is CASSSRGGAGNTIYF. In DNA form, the CDR3 reads TGTGCCAGCAGTTCGCGGGGGGGAGCTGGAAACACCATATATTTT.

The chain couples TRBV10-3 to TRBJ2-7; D is perhaps TRBD1 or TRBD2 (5 bases each). This CDR3 is 13 amino acids long. V was shortened by 6 bases and J by 0 bases, with 9 bases between the two germline ends. Germline V lookup: CDR1 ENHRY, CDR2 SYGVKD. The CDR3 loop reads CAIRSGTSYEQYF. CDR3 DNA sequence: TGTGCCATCAGATCCGGGACCTCCTACGAGCAGTACTTC.

V gene TRBV12-5 combines with J gene TRBJ2-1; 11 bases are a match to TRBD2. CDR1 is LGHNT, CDR2 FRNRAP, per germline. The CDR3 runs to 19 residues. The trim removed 2 bases at V and 0 bases at J, leaving 9 bases unmatched. DNA of the CDR3: TGTGCTAGTGGTTTGATGGGACTAGCGGCAAGGAGCTCCTACAATGAGCAGTTCTTC. Translation: CASGLMGLAARSSYNEQFF.

This clone was detected once. The rearrangement links TRBV18 to TRBJ2-7, with a possible D match to TRBD1 (6 bases). With 2 bases removed from V and 2 bases from J, the gap between germline ends came to 10 bases. The CDR3 consists of 14 residues. Germline CDR1 reads KGHSH; CDR2 reads LQKENI. Written as DNA, the CDR3 is TGTGCCAGCTCACCAACGGACAGCCCCTACGAGCAGTACTTC. Translating it yields CASSPTDSPYEQYF. The full variable domain, completed using reference TRBV18 and TRBJ2-7, is NAGVMQNPRHLVRRRGQEARLRCSPMKGHSHVYWYRQLPEEGLKFMVYLQKENIIDESGMPKERFSAEFPKEGPSILRIQQVVRGDSAAYFCASSPTDSPYEQYFGPGTRLTVT.

The chain has TRBV9 and TRBJ2-2; D is uncertain. V lost 0 bases to trimming and J lost 6 bases, with 12 bases between them. Germline-derived CDR1 and CDR2 are SGDLS and YYNGEE. CDR3 size: 15 residues. The CDR3 nucleotides are TGTGCCAGCAGCGTAGGCCAGGTGTTCGCCGGGGAGCTGTTTTTT. It translates to CASSVGQVFAGELFF.

This chain joins TRBV30 and TRBJ2-7; D gene unclear. From germline, CDR1 is GTSNPN and CDR2 SVGIG (reference sequence). The CDR3 length is 11 residues. The V end was cut by 2 bases, the J end by 6 bases, with 8 bases between. The CDR3 bases are TGTGCCTGGAGTTTTGGTATCGAGCAGTACTTC. It is translated as CAWSFGIEQYF.

The chain couples TRBV10-3 to TRBJ2-7; D might be TRBD1 (6 bases). The CDR3 is made up of 14 amino acids. Trimming cost V 2 bases and J 3 bases, with 11 bases left between them. CDR1 and CDR2 from the germline V gene are ENHRY and SYGVKD. This chain's CDR3 is CAISEQGYYYEQYF. CDR3 nucleotide sequence: TGTGCCATCAGTGAGCAGGGGTACTACTACGAGCAGTACTTC.

The rearrangement uses TRBV5-6 and TRBJ2-7; tentatively, D is TRBD2 (6 bases). From germline, CDR1 is SGHDT and CDR2 YYEEEE. CDR3 size: 13 residues. V was shortened by 7 bases and J by 0 bases, with 11 bases between the two germline ends. The CDR3: CASARGSSYEQYF. The CDR3 DNA sequence: TGTGCCAGCGCCCGGGGGAGCTCCTACGAGCAGTACTTC. Supplemented by reference TRBV5-6 and TRBJ2-7, the full variable domain reads DAGVTQSPTHLIKTRGQQVTLRCSPKSGHDTVSWYQQALGQGPQFIFQYYEEEERQRGNFPDRFSGHQFPNYSSELNVNALLLGDSALYLCASARGSSYEQYFGPGTRLTVT.

This chain uses TRBV11-2 with TRBJ1-2; D unclear. Trimming left V 3 bases short and J 4 bases short, with 9 bases between. There are 13 residues in the CDR3. Germline V CDR1 and CDR2: SGHAT, FQNNGV. Here the CDR3 DNA reads TGTGCCAGCAGCTTCGGAGATAGCTATGGCTACACCTTC. It is translated as CASSFGDSYGYTF.

The chain links TRBV4-3 to TRBJ2-5, with 11 bases lining up with TRBD2. The CDR3 extends over 18 amino acids. V shed 0 bases, J shed 4 bases, and the junction held 10 bases outside the gene matches. Looked up from germline, CDR1 is LGHNA and CDR2 is YSLEER. The chain's CDR3 is CASSQDEIAGGPRETQYF. The DNA of the CDR3 is TGCGCCAGCAGCCAAGATGAAATAGCGGGGGGGCCGCGAGAGACCCAGTACTTC.

The V gene is TRBV19, the J gene TRBJ2-1, with 11 bases that match TRBD2. The CDR3 runs to 16 residues. With 5 bases clipped from V and 5 bases from J, the junction kept 8 bases outside the gene matches. Germline values: CDR1 LNHDA, CDR2 SQIVND (reference sequence). The CDR3 here is CASSVTLAGAHNEQFF. The CDR3 DNA sequence: TGTGCCAGTAGTGTAACACTAGCGGGGGCTCACAATGAGCAGTTCTTC.

This chain connects TRBV19 to TRBJ2-7; 7 nucleotides agree with TRBD2. V shed 5 bases and J 2 bases; nucleotides not matched to a gene: 9. This CDR3 spans 15 amino acids. Germline lookup yields CDR1 LNHDA and CDR2 SQIVND (reference sequence). The CDR3 DNA is TGTGCCAGTAGTCCACTTACGGGAGGCCCCTACGAGCAGTACTTC. Amino acid sequence: CASSPLTGGPYEQYF.

The chain carries TRBV2 and TRBJ1-1; 7 bases match TRBD1. Germline V gene sequence: CDR1 SNHLY, CDR2 FYNNEI. This CDR3 is built from 14 residues. V trimming: 7 bases; J trimming: 5 bases; junction bases outside the gene matches: 10. This chain's CDR3 is CASTQGVGYTEAFF. The CDR3 DNA follows: TGTGCCAGCACTCAGGGGGTAGGATATACTGAAGCTTTCTTT.

This clone was recorded only once. The V and J genes are TRBV4-3 and TRBJ2-1; 9 bases align to TRBD2. The CDR3 consists of 17 residues. Germline loops: CDR1 LGHNA, CDR2 YSLEER. V lost 0 bases and J lost 8; bases outside the gene matches: 11. CDR3 residues: CASSQDGAGGLGYEQFF. The CDR3 region has the DNA TGCGCCAGCAGCCAAGACGGGGCGGGGGGGCTTGGTTATGAGCAGTTCTTC.